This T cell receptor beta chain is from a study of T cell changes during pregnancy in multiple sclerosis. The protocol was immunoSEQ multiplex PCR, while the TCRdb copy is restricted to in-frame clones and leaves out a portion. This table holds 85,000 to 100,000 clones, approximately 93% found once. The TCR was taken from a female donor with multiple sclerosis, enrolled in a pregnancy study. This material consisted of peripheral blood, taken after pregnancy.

This CDR3 is CASQQGTGETQYF. The CDR3 DNA reads as TGTGCCAGCCAACAGGGGACGGGAGAGACCCAGTACTTC. J is TRBJ2-5 and V is TRBV7-9; 7 bases map to TRBD1. The CDR3 covers 13 residues. J was trimmed by 4 bases and V by 8 bases; bases with no gene match: 7. The V gene's germline CDR1 is SEHNR and CDR2 FQNEAQ (reference sequence).